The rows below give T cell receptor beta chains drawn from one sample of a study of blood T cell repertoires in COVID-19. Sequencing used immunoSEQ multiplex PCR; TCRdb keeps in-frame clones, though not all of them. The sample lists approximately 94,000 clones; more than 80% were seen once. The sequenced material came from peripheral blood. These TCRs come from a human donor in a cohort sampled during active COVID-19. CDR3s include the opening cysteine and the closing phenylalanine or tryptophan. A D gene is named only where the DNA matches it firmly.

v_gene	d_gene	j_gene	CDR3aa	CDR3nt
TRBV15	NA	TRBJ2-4	CATRRGTGNIQYF	TGTGCCACCAGGCGAGGTACAGGGAACATTCAGTACTTC
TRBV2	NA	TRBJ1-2	CASTEGHTGLPYGYTF	TGTGCCAGCACTGAGGGCCATACGGGACTCCCCTATGGCTACACCTTC
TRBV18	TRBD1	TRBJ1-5	CASSMGQRNQPQHF	TGTGCCAGCTCAATGGGACAGCGCAATCAGCCCCAGCATTTT
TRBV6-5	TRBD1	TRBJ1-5	CASSYRRDRDQPQHF	TGTGCCAGCAGTTATCGCCGGGACAGAGATCAGCCCCAGCATTTT
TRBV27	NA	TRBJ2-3	CASSLTRTYTDTQYF	TGTGCCAGCAGTTTAACGCGCACCTACACAGATACGCAGTATTTT
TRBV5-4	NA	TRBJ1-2	CASSSGGGGDHGYTF	TGTGCCAGCAGCTCCGGGGGAGGGGGAGACCATGGCTACACCTTC
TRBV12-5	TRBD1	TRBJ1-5	CASGLAPGQGPNQPQHF	TGTGCTAGTGGTTTGGCACCAGGACAGGGCCCGAATCAGCCCCAGCATTTT
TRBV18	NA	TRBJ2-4	CASSPGTSLAKNIQYF	TGTGCCAGCTCACCGGGGACAAGCCTAGCCAAAAACATTCAGTACTTC
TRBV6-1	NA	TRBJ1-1	CASSETGRGKTNTEAFF	TGTGCCAGCAGTGAAACCGGCAGGGGCAAGACGAACACTGAAGCTTTCTTT
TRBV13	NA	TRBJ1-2	CASSLGRLYGYTF	TGTGCCAGCAGCTTAGGGAGGCTGTATGGCTACACCTTC
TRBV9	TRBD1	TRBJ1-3	CASSAWDRGSGNTIYF	TGTGCCAGCAGCGCTTGGGACAGGGGCTCTGGAAACACCATATATTTT
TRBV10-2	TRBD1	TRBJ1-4	CASSDEGAKLFF	TGCGCCAGCAGTGACGAGGGGGCAAAACTGTTTTTT
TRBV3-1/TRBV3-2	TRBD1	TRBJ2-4	CASSLRTGVNIQYF	TGTGCCAGCAGCTTGAGGACAGGGGTAAACATTCAGTACTTC
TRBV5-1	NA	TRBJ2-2	CASSLSVQGNSGELFF	TGCGCCAGCAGCTTGTCGGTCCAGGGGAACTCCGGGGAGCTGTTTTTT
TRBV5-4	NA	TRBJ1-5	CASSAGYNQPQHF	TGTGCCAGCAGCGCAGGATACAATCAGCCCCAGCATTTT
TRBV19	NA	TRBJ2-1	CASSINRAYEQFF	TGTGCCAGTAGTATTAACAGGGCCTATGAGCAGTTCTTC
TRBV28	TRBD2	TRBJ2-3	CASSWTSGRTDTQYF	TGTGCCAGCAGCTGGACTAGCGGACGCACAGATACGCAGTATTTT
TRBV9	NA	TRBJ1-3	CASSVAAGSGSGNTIYF	TGTGCCAGCAGCGTAGCAGCAGGGTCAGGCTCTGGAAACACCATATATTTT
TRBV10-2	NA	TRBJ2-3	CASSAGRYTQYF	TGCGCCAGCAGCGCTGGCAGATATACGCAGTATTTT